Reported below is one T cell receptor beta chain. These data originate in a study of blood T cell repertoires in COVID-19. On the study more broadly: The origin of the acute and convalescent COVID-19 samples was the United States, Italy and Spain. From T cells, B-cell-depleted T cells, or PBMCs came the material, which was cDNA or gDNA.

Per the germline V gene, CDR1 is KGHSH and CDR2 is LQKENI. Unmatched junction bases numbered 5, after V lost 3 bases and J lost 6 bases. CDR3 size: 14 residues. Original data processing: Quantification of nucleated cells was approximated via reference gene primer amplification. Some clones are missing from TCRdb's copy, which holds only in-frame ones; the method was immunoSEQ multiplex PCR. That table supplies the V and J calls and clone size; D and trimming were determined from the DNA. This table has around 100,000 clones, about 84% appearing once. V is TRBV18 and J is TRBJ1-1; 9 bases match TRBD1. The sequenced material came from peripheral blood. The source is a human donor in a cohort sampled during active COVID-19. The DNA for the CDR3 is TGTGCCAGCTCACCCGGGACAGGGTGGGCTGAAGCTTTCTTT. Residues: CASSPGTGWAEAFF.